The subject of this entry is one TCR beta chain. The antigen is unknown. For the second PCR, which ran for roughly 6 to 12 cycles, a sample-barcoded 5' primer and a J-beta primer mix were used. TCRdb used MiXCR to reprocess the 5' RACE reads, holding one entry per CDR3 protein. The data show about 720,000 distinct CDR3 sequences, with around 25% seen just once and approximately 4% held by the top ten. The data were taken from a study of blood T cells in healthy people across ages. Overall study findings and caveats: Naive T cell percentage and TCR beta diversity correlated strongly.

The CDR3 spans 16 residues. J lost 4 bases, V lost 0 bases, and 7 bases had no gene match. Germline CDR1 is LGHNA and CDR2 is YSLEER. This sample also appeared in a second study, on T cells of mothers and their children. That study adds: A few healthy Caucasian mothers, along with their six children, were the donors. The TCR beta CDR3 read count exceeded 9.5 million for each mother and was about 2.7 million for each child.

The sequence was collected from a boy aged 5-17 years in good health. Sequenced: blood. The chain recombines TRBV4-3 with TRBJ2-5; TRBD2 aligns across 8 bases. This CDR3 reads CASSQDIGAGGETQYF. The DNA for the CDR3 is TGCGCCAGCAGCCAAGATATCGGCGCGGGAGGAGAGACCCAGTACTTC.